The TCR beta chain described here comes from a study of graft-versus-host responses after intestinal transplantation. V was shortened by 2 bases and J by 4 bases, with 8 bases between the two germline ends. Germline CDR1 and CDR2: SNHLY and FYNNEI. CDR3 length: 14 residues. This table comes from immunoSEQ multiplex PCR, and its TCRdb copy is limited to in-frame clones, with some not included. The top ten clones hold over 2.5% of a sample with 90,000 to 150,000 clones, approximately 95% of them seen once. Concerning this clone: Its antigen remains unidentified.

The sample here was unstimulated CD8+ T cells sorted from spleen or lymph node cells, taken before intestinal transplant. This TCR derives from a human donor who received an intestinal transplant. The gene calls are TRBV2 and TRBJ2-2; the D is unclear. The DNA of the CDR3 is TGTGCCAGCAGTGAATCCAGTGGCACCGGGGAGCTGTTTTTT. Protein: CASSESSGTGELFF.